Below, 24 T cell receptor beta chains from the same sample are listed, as sequenced in a study of blood T cell repertoires in COVID-19 (TCRdb year 2020). To prepare the library, the immunoSEQ multiplex PCR assay was applied. TCRdb took over this immuneACCESS table, retaining in-frame rearrangements with V and J assigned. Such tables are incomplete; in checked studies, under half of the missing clones stem from an unresolved V gene, and the remainder is unexplained. This sample lists around 190,000 clones; about nine tenths were detected once. Jointly, the top ten make up about a tenth of the sample. Sequencing was done on a sample of PBMCs or T cells enriched from blood (not recorded which). These receptors came from a man between 18 and 35 years old with acute COVID-19.

CDR3 sequence: CAWTLRASGRGNEQFF. CDR3 nucleotides: TGTGCCTGGACCCTTAGGGCTAGCGGGAGGGGAAATGAGCAGTTCTTC. The rearrangement joins TRBV30 to TRBJ2-1; 12 nucleotides match TRBD2. The CDR3 contains 16 residues. Germline CDR1 reads GTSNPN; CDR2 reads SVGIG (reference sequence). Trimming removed 4 bases from V and 7 bases from J; junction bases left unmatched: 11.

This chain uses TRBV7-9 with TRBJ2-7; possibly TRBD1 for D (6 bases). Deletions cut 6 bases from V and 1 base from J, with 7 bases between. The CDR3 is 12 amino acids. Germline CDR1 reads SEHNR; CDR2 reads FQNEAQ (reference sequence). CDR3 amino acids: CASSRGSYEQYF. The DNA for the CDR3 is TGTGCCAGCAGTAGGGGGTCCTACGAGCAGTACTTC.

J is TRBJ1-2 and V is TRBV7-9, with 7 bases matching TRBD1. V was pared by 5 bases and J by 1 base, with 10 bases of the junction left unmatched. There are 16 residues in the CDR3. The germline gives CDR1 SEHNR, CDR2 FQNEAQ (reference sequence). In nucleotides, the CDR3 is TGTGCCAGCAGCGATGGACAGGAGGATTATAACTATGGCTACACCTTC. This encodes CASSDGQEDYNYGYTF.

V and J are TRBV28 and TRBJ2-1, with 9 positions matching TRBD2. Germline loops: CDR1 MDHEN, CDR2 SYDVKM. This CDR3 has 13 amino acids. With 6 bases clipped from V and 3 bases from J, the junction kept 0 bases outside the gene matches. CDR3 sequence (DNA): TGTGCCAGCAGGACTAGCGGCTACAATGAGCAGTTCTTC. Its protein product is CASRTSGYNEQFF.

The chain carries TRBV28 and TRBJ1-5, with TRBD1 matching 9 bases. The CDR3 runs 15 residues. J lost 0 bases, V lost 9 bases, and 6 bases had no gene match. Germline V gene data show CDR1 as MDHEN and CDR2 as SYDVKM. CDR3 amino acids: CASKRQGGSNQPQHF. The CDR3 DNA reads TGTGCCAGTAAGAGACAGGGGGGTAGCAATCAGCCCCAGCATTTT.

V usage is TRBV7-8 and J usage is TRBJ1-3; 7 bases align to TRBD1. From germline, CDR1 is SGHVS and CDR2 FQNEAQ. The V and J ends lost 5 bases and 2 bases, in that order; junction bases with no gene match: 6. The CDR3 spans 15 residues. The CDR3 nucleotides are TGTGCCAGCAGCCCACGGGACAGACCTGGAAACACCATATATTTT. The encoded protein is CASSPRDRPGNTIYF. The full variable domain, with the rest looked up from reference TRBV7-8 and TRBJ1-3, is GAGVSQSPRYKVAKRGQDVALRCDPISGHVSLFWYQQALGQGPEFLTYFQNEAQLDKSGLPSDRFFAERPEGSVSTLKIQRTQQEDSAVYLCASSPRDRPGNTIYFGEGSWLTVV.

The V gene is TRBV7-8, the J gene TRBJ2-6; 7 bases are a match to TRBD1. The CDR3 length is 15 residues. Germline loops: CDR1 SGHVS, CDR2 FQNEAQ. The V gene end was trimmed by 4 bases and the J gene end by 1 base; junction bases not matched to a gene: 1. Here the CDR3 DNA reads TGTGCCAGCAGCTCGACAGGGTCTGGGGCCAACGTCCTGACTTTC. Translation: CASSSTGSGANVLTF.

The genes are TRBV21-1 and TRBJ2-1; the table's TRBD2 call for D was not verified on the DNA. TRBV21-1 corresponds to a pseudogene. This CDR3 has 16 residues. CDR3 amino acids: CASSASCREFYNEQFF. Here the CDR3 DNA reads TGTGCCAGCAGCGCCTCCTGCCGGGAGTTCTACAATGAGCAGTTCTTC.

The J gene is TRBJ2-4, the V gene TRBV4-2, with TRBD2 matching 7 bases. The ends lost 0 bases at V and 0 bases at J; junction bases unmatched: 5. CDR1 is LGHNA, CDR2 YNFKEQ, per germline. The CDR3 runs 17 residues. In DNA, the CDR3 is TGTGCCAGCAGCCAAGATTTACTAGCGCCAGCCAAAAACATTCAGTACTTC. Residues: CASSQDLLAPAKNIQYF.

The V call is TRBV6-5, the J call TRBJ1-2; D not certain. This CDR3 region has 14 residues. Between the trimmed V and J ends, which lost 0 bases and 5 bases, there was a span of 10 bases. The germline V gene encodes CDR1 MNHEY and CDR2 SVGAGI. The DNA of the CDR3 is TGTGCCAGCAGTTACTCAGCTTATAATTATGGCTACACCTTC. As protein: CASSYSAYNYGYTF.

This clone has only a few counts. The rearrangement uses TRBV20-1 and TRBJ2-7, with no clear D. The CDR3 spans 11 residues. The germline V gene has CDR1 DFQATT and CDR2 SNEGSKA (reference sequence). V lost 1 base and J lost 2, with 3 bases in between. CDR3 amino acids: CSARVTYEQYF. CDR3 coding DNA: TGCAGTGCTAGAGTTACCTACGAGCAGTACTTC.

The rearrangement joins TRBV9 to TRBJ1-2, with D possibly TRBD1 on 6 matching bases. The CDR3 totals 15 residues. V was cut by 3 bases and J by 6 bases, with 18 bases left in between. The germline V gene encodes CDR1 SGDLS and CDR2 YYNGEE. CDR3 sequence (DNA): TGTGCCAGCAGCGGGCCAGGACAGACCCACCATGGCTACACCTTC. Its translation: CASSGPGQTHHGYTF. The whole variable domain, filled in from reference TRBV9 and TRBJ1-2, reads DSGVTQTPKHLITATGQRVTLRCSPRSGDLSVYWYQQSLDQGLQFLIQYYNGEERAKGNILERFSAQQFPDLHSELNLSSLELGDSALYFCASSGPGQTHHGYTFGSGTRLTVV.

V gene TRBV28 combines with J gene TRBJ2-3; TRBD2 might be the D (6 bases). The CDR3 extends over 15 amino acids. Trimming left V 6 bases short and J 6 bases short, with 19 bases between. From germline, CDR1 is MDHEN and CDR2 SYDVKM. The CDR3 DNA reads TGTGCCAGCAGGGTCGGGACTGGTGGATTGGATACGCAGTATTTT. Translating it yields CASRVGTGGLDTQYF.

V gene TRBV6-2 or TRBV6-3 combines with J gene TRBJ1-5; tentatively, D is TRBD1 (6 bases). V dropped 0 bases and J dropped 1 base, with 10 bases sitting between them. Germline V gene sequence: CDR1 MNHEY, CDR2 SVGEGT. The CDR3 has 16 residues. CDR3 region: CASSYSLGQSNQPQHF. The CDR3 DNA reads as TGTGCCAGCAGTTACTCTCTGGGACAAAGCAATCAGCCCCAGCATTTT.

This CDR3 reads CSANRGLDYGYTF. The CDR3, as DNA: TGCAGCGCCAACAGGGGTCTCGACTATGGCTACACCTTC. The V call is TRBV29-1, the J call TRBJ1-2, with 7 bases lining up with TRBD1. V lost 7 bases and J lost 3; bases outside the gene matches: 8. The CDR3 sequence is 13 residues long. Germline assignment: CDR1 SQVTM and CDR2 ANQGSEA.

V is TRBV30 and J is TRBJ2-2; D is perhaps TRBD2 (5 bases). There are 13 residues in the CDR3. Germline V CDR1 and CDR2: GTSNPN, SVGIG (reference sequence). The V end was cut by 3 bases, the J end by 6 bases, with 11 bases between. Here the CDR3 reads CAWRTGKAGELFF. The CDR3 nucleotides read TGTGCCTGGAGAACGGGAAAAGCCGGGGAGCTGTTTTTT.

The chain is built from TRBV19 and TRBJ2-1; 14 bases are a match to TRBD2. The CDR3 length is 19 residues. The V and J ends lost 3 bases and 3 bases, in that order; junction bases with no gene match: 10. Germline V lookup: CDR1 LNHDA, CDR2 SQIVND (reference sequence). The CDR3 loop is CASSIWGRLAGGYYNEQFF. The CDR3 DNA sequence: TGTGCCAGTAGTATCTGGGGGCGACTAGCGGGAGGGTACTACAATGAGCAGTTCTTC.

This chain joins TRBV7-8 and TRBJ2-1; the match to TRBD2 covers 8 bases. V shed 1 base, J shed 7 bases, and the junction held 6 bases outside the gene matches. The germline V gene encodes CDR1 SGHVS and CDR2 FQNEAQ. This CDR3 has 15 amino acids. The CDR3 protein is CASSLERGRMNEQFF. In DNA, the CDR3 is TGTGCCAGCAGCTTAGAACGCGGGAGGATGAATGAGCAGTTCTTC.

The chain employs TRBV28 and TRBJ1-5, with D unresolved. Trimming stripped 4 bases from V and 3 bases from J, with 10 bases between. The CDR3 covers 14 residues. The germline CDR1 and CDR2 sequences are MDHEN and SYDVKM. This CDR3 is CASSSLDSNQPQHF. CDR3 nucleotides: TGTGCCAGCAGTTCCTTGGACTCCAATCAGCCCCAGCATTTT.

J is TRBJ1-5 and V is TRBV4-1, with 9 nucleotides matching TRBD1. The CDR3 runs to 16 residues. CDR1 is MGHRA and CDR2 is YSYEKL in the germline V gene. Trimming at V came to 4 bases and at J to 3 bases, leaving 7 bases not matched to a gene. Written as DNA, the CDR3 is TGCGCCAGCAGCCCAGAACAGGGGGCGAACAATCAGCCCCAGCATTTT. Residues: CASSPEQGANNQPQHF.

This sequence joins TRBV7-6 and TRBJ2-7; TRBD2 might be the D (5 bases). The CDR3 totals 15 residues. With 4 bases removed from V and 2 bases from J, the gap between germline ends came to 15 bases. CDR1 is SGHVS, CDR2 FNYEAQ, per germline. CDR3: CASSSPTRRPYEQYF. The CDR3 nucleotides read TGTGCCAGCAGCTCGCCTACTAGGCGACCCTACGAGCAGTACTTC.

The table lists this clone with a few counts. The chain combines TRBV19 with TRBJ1-1; 10 bases match TRBD1. The CDR3 covers 15 residues. V shed 6 bases and J 2 bases; nucleotides not matched to a gene: 6. CDR1 and CDR2 (germline): LNHDA, SQIVND (reference sequence). The CDR3 reads CASRRRDRGNTEAFF. The CDR3 region has the DNA TGTGCCAGTAGGCGAAGGGACAGGGGTAACACTGAAGCTTTCTTT.

The rearrangement links TRBV29-1 to TRBJ1-1, with D unresolved. CDR1 is SQVTM, CDR2 ANQGSEA, per germline. The V end was cut by 1 base, the J end by 0 bases, with 18 bases between. This CDR3 is built from 17 residues. CDR3 coding DNA: TGCAGCGTTGAAGCGGAGGGTTCCCAGACTCTGAACACTGAAGCTTTCTTT. The encoded protein is CSVEAEGSQTLNTEAFF.

This chain links TRBV6-5 with TRBJ1-1; 8 bases agree with TRBD1. Germline CDR1 is MNHEY and CDR2 is SVGAGI. CDR3 length equals 14 residues. Germline trimming cut 6 bases from V and 1 base from J; bases unmatched to any gene: 4. CDR3 in amino acids: CASRAGTGNTEAFF. In DNA, the CDR3 is TGTGCCAGCAGGGCCGGGACAGGGAACACTGAAGCTTTCTTT.